Below are 13 T cell receptor beta chains sequenced from a single sample in a study of blood T cell repertoires in COVID-19. Method: immunoSEQ multiplex PCR; TCRdb's copy keeps in-frame clones and lacks some. This table holds a few hundred thousand clones, about 70% found once. Sequenced input: peripheral blood. These receptor sequences come from a woman older than 75 with acute or convalescent COVID-19.

The chain is built from TRBV18 and TRBJ1-1; D is uncertain. The CDR3 has 13 amino acids. Germline-derived CDR1 and CDR2 are KGHSH and LQKENI. Trimming removed 6 bases from V and 0 bases from J, with 8 bases in between. The CDR3: CASSLDMNTEAFF. DNA for the CDR3: TGTGCCAGCTCCCTCGACATGAACACTGAAGCTTTCTTT.

This sequence joins TRBV19 and TRBJ1-6, with 8 bases matching TRBD1. The CDR3 totals 17 residues. V was pared by 3 bases and J by 8 bases, with 12 bases of the junction left unmatched. The V gene's germline CDR1 is LNHDA and CDR2 SQIVND (reference sequence). CDR3 residues: CASSIAAGGIRDSPLHF. DNA of the CDR3: TGTGCCAGTAGTATTGCCGCAGGGGGCATCCGGGATTCACCCCTCCACTTT.

V gene TRBV2 combines with J gene TRBJ1-4; TRBD1 agrees at 11 bases. The length of the CDR3 is 15 residues. The germline CDR1 and CDR2 sequences are SNHLY and FYNNEI. The junction had 15 bases not matched to a gene; V was cut back by 6 bases and J by 15 bases. CDR3 amino acids: CASSPLGTGGENLFF. CDR3 sequence (DNA): TGTGCCAGCAGCCCCCTGGGGACAGGGGGGGAAAACTTGTTTTTT.

This sequence joins TRBV2 and TRBJ2-7; a possible D gene is TRBD2 (6 bases). The length of the CDR3 is 12 residues. Germline V gene sequence: CDR1 SNHLY, CDR2 FYNNEI. Between the trimmed V and J ends, which lost 6 bases and 5 bases, there was a span of 11 bases. The CDR3 loop is CASRAGFHEQYF. The CDR3 DNA reads as TGTGCCAGCAGGGCGGGGTTCCACGAGCAGTACTTC.

This rearrangement joins TRBV2 to TRBJ1-5, with TRBD1 as a possible D gene (6 bases). The CDR3 has 13 residues. Trimming stripped 6 bases from V and 4 bases from J, with 10 bases between. Germline CDR1 reads SNHLY; CDR2 reads FYNNEI. CDR3: CASRDTGNQPQHF. DNA of the CDR3: TGTGCCAGCAGAGATACAGGGAATCAGCCCCAGCATTTT. The variable domain in full, with the rest retrieved from reference TRBV2 and TRBJ1-5, is EPEVTQTPSHQVTQMGQEVILRCVPISNHLYFYWYRQILGQKVEFLVSFYNNEISEKSEIFDDQFSVERPDGSNFTLKIRSTKLEDSAMYFCASRDTGNQPQHFGDGTRLSIL.

The chain combines TRBV5-1 with TRBJ2-3; 7 bases agree with TRBD1. This CDR3 contains 19 residues. Germline CDR1 and CDR2: SGHRS and YFSETQ. V dropped 4 bases and J dropped 2; count of bases not matched to a gene: 19. DNA of the CDR3: TGCGCCAGCAGCCCGTCGAACCCGTTGACAGGGTGGTTCACAGATACGCAGTATTTT. Translating gives CASSPSNPLTGWFTDTQYF.

The rearrangement joins TRBV5-1 to TRBJ2-5; possible D gene TRBD2, 6 bases. The CDR3 has 14 amino acids. With 4 bases removed from V and 5 bases from J, the gap between germline ends came to 15 bases. Looked up from germline, CDR1 is SGHRS and CDR2 is YFSETQ. The CDR3 loop is CASSLAGLYETQYF. The CDR3 coding sequence is TGCGCCAGCAGCCTGGCGGGGTTATACGAGACCCAGTACTTC.

This clone was counted a single time. The rearrangement uses TRBV19 and TRBJ1-1; a weak D match, TRBD1 (5 bases). This CDR3 spans 13 amino acids. Germline CDR1 is LNHDA and CDR2 is SQIVND (reference sequence). V lost 8 bases to trimming and J lost 5 bases, with 15 bases between them. Here the CDR3 reads CASRIITGTEAFF. The CDR3 DNA is TGTGCCAGTCGAATTATAACAGGTACTGAAGCTTTCTTT.

The CDR3 DNA follows: TGTGCCAGCTCATCCCGACAGGGGGATTCCTACGAGCAGTACTTC. Translating gives CASSSRQGDSYEQYF. The chain couples TRBV18 to TRBJ2-7, with TRBD1 matching 9 bases. Trimming at V came to 5 bases and at J to 1 base, leaving 6 bases not matched to a gene. Germline V gene lookup returns CDR1 KGHSH and CDR2 LQKENI. The CDR3 runs 15 residues. The variable domain in full, with the rest retrieved from reference TRBV18 and TRBJ2-7, is NAGVMQNPRHLVRRRGQEARLRCSPMKGHSHVYWYRQLPEEGLKFMVYLQKENIIDESGMPKERFSAEFPKEGPSILRIQQVVRGDSAAYFCASSSRQGDSYEQYFGPGTRLTVT.

V is TRBV3-1 (or the pseudogene TRBV3-2) and J is TRBJ1-3; 8 bases are a match to TRBD1. CDR1 is LGHDT and CDR2 is YNNKEL in the germline V gene (reference sequence). The CDR3 sequence is 15 residues long. Trimming removed 2 bases from V and 2 bases from J; junction bases left unmatched: 2. The CDR3 DNA follows: TGTGCCAGCAGCCAATCGACAGGGGCTGGAAACACCATATATTTT. Protein sequence: CASSQSTGAGNTIYF.

This chain links TRBV19 with TRBJ1-3; D remains unclear. This CDR3 has 15 amino acids. Per germline, CDR1 LNHDA and CDR2 SQIVND (reference sequence). V lost 8 bases and J 2 bases, leaving 16 bases between the germline ends. The CDR3 reads CASQFGSGAGNTIYF. The CDR3 nucleotides read TGTGCCAGTCAGTTTGGTTCCGGGGCTGGAAACACCATATATTTT.

The V and J genes are TRBV7-2 and TRBJ1-5; 8 positions agree with TRBD1. The germline gives CDR1 SGHTA, CDR2 FQGNSA. This CDR3 is built from 16 residues. V trimming: 0 bases; J trimming: 3 bases; junction bases outside the gene matches: 4. In nucleotides, the CDR3 is TGTGCCAGCAGCTTAGCGCAGGGACAGGCCAATCAGCCCCAGCATTTT. It translates to CASSLAQGQANQPQHF. Drawing the rest from reference TRBV7-2 and TRBJ1-5, the complete variable domain is GAGVSQSPSNKVTEKGKDVELRCDPISGHTALYWYRQSLGQGLEFLIYFQGNSAPDKSGLPSDRFSAERTGGSVSTLTIQRTQQEDSAVYLCASSLAQGQANQPQHFGDGTRLSIL.

A few counts support this clone. The chain has TRBV2 and TRBJ2-2; 11 positions match TRBD2. This CDR3 region has 15 residues. The germline V gene encodes CDR1 SNHLY and CDR2 FYNNEI. The V gene end was trimmed by 6 bases and the J gene end by 4 bases; junction bases not matched to a gene: 4. CDR3 in DNA: TGTGCCAGCAGCCTAGCGGGGGGCGGCACCGGGGAGCTGTTTTTT. Translating gives CASSLAGGGTGELFF.